What follows are 16 T cell receptor beta chains derived from one specimen sequenced in a study of technical replicates of blood from several donors. TCRdb's table, derived via immunoSEQ multiplex PCR, lists solely in-frame clones and lacks some. The sample includes 80,000 to 100,000 clones, approximately 96% of them seen just once. The sample was T cells isolated from PBMCs. The receptor set was obtained from a human donor in good health.

V usage is TRBV5-1 and J usage is TRBJ2-1; 13 bases are shared with TRBD2. The CDR3 extends over 16 amino acids. The V and J ends lost 0 bases and 4 bases, in that order; junction bases with no gene match: 1. Germline assignment: CDR1 SGHRS and CDR2 YFSETQ. Here the CDR3 DNA reads TGCGCCAGCAGCTTGGAGACTAGCGGGAGGTACAATGAGCAGTTCTTC. Translating it yields CASSLETSGRYNEQFF.

The rearrangement links TRBV5-1 to TRBJ2-1; 11 bases line up with TRBD2. Germline CDR1 and CDR2: SGHRS and YFSETQ. V was pared by 4 bases and J by 5 bases, with 5 bases of the junction left unmatched. The CDR3 length is 15 residues. This chain's CDR3 is CASSKTSGVNNEQFF. CDR3 sequence (DNA): TGCGCCAGCAGCAAGACTAGCGGGGTAAACAATGAGCAGTTCTTC. Drawing the rest from reference TRBV5-1 and TRBJ2-1, the complete variable domain is KAGVTQTPRYLIKTRGQQVTLSCSPISGHRSVSWYQQTPGQGLQFLFEYFSETQRNKGNFPGRFSGRQFSNSRSEMNVSTLELGDSALYLCASSKTSGVNNEQFFGPGTRLTVL.

The CDR3: CASSLVGDEQFF. The CDR3 coding sequence is TGTGCCAGCAGCTTAGTCGGAGATGAGCAGTTCTTC. The chain combines TRBV11-3 with TRBJ2-1; D not certain. This CDR3 comprises 12 residues. V was trimmed by 1 base and J by 8 bases, leaving 6 bases between them. CDR1 is SGHNT, CDR2 YENEEA, per germline.

The V gene is TRBV19, the J gene TRBJ2-2; no firm D call. V lost 7 bases and J 3 bases, leaving 9 bases between the germline ends. The CDR3 is made up of 13 amino acids. Germline CDR1 and CDR2: LNHDA and SQIVND (reference sequence). CDR3 DNA: TGTGCCAGTAAGCCCAAGCACACCGGGGAGCTGTTTTTT. Translating gives CASKPKHTGELFF.

The V call is TRBV5-1, the J call TRBJ2-2, with 7 nucleotides matching TRBD2. Trimming at V came to 2 bases and at J to 3 bases, leaving 7 bases not matched to a gene. The CDR3 has 16 amino acids. CDR1 is SGHRS, CDR2 YFSETQ, per germline. Here the CDR3 DNA reads TGCGCCAGCAGCTTCGGTCCAGCGGGATACACCGGGGAGCTGTTTTTT. This codes for CASSFGPAGYTGELFF. The variable domain in full, with the rest retrieved from reference TRBV5-1 and TRBJ2-2, is KAGVTQTPRYLIKTRGQQVTLSCSPISGHRSVSWYQQTPGQGLQFLFEYFSETQRNKGNFPGRFSGRQFSNSRSEMNVSTLELGDSALYLCASSFGPAGYTGELFFGEGSRLTVL.

The rearrangement uses TRBV5-1 and TRBJ1-2, with D perhaps TRBD1 (6 bases). This CDR3 region has 16 residues. The germline V gene has CDR1 SGHRS and CDR2 YFSETQ. Trimming cost V 1 base and J 1 base, with 14 bases left between them. CDR3 in DNA: TGCGCCAGCAGCTTGTATCCAGGGGCCGATAACTATGGCTACACCTTC. Its translation: CASSLYPGADNYGYTF.

The CDR3 DNA reads TGTGCTAGTGCCACTGAGGGGGTACGGCAGCCCCAGCATTTT. Translating it yields CASATEGVRQPQHF. The chain uses TRBV12-5 and TRBJ1-5; D possibly corresponds to TRBD1 (6 bases). Germline-derived CDR1 and CDR2 are LGHNT and FRNRAP. This CDR3 comprises 14 residues. The V gene lost 7 bases and the J gene lost 7 bases, with 17 bases spanning the gap.

This sequence joins TRBV5-4 and TRBJ1-2, with D possibly being TRBD1 (5 bases). V lost 6 bases and J lost 8, with 17 bases in between. The CDR3 spans 13 residues. CDR1 is SGHNT, CDR2 YYREEE, per germline (reference sequence). For the CDR3, the DNA is TGTGCCAGCATTCCAGACAGAATCGGAGGCTACACCTTC. It codes for CASIPDRIGGYTF. Full variable domain (rest looked up from reference TRBV5-4 and TRBJ1-2): ETGVTQSPTHLIKTRGQQVTLRCSSQSGHNTVSWYQQALGQGPQFIFQYYREEENGRGNFPPRFSGLQFPNYSSELNVNALELDDSALYLCASIPDRIGGYTFGSGTRLTVV.

The chain couples TRBV28 to TRBJ2-3, with 7 bases fitting TRBD2. Germline V gene sequence: CDR1 MDHEN, CDR2 SYDVKM. Germline trimming cut 3 bases from V and 2 bases from J; bases unmatched to any gene: 8. The CDR3 runs 16 residues. CDR3 bases: TGTGCCAGCAGTTTGGGGGAGGGGTTACACACAGATACGCAGTATTTT. It is translated as CASSLGEGLHTDTQYF. The variable domain in full, completed from reference TRBV28 and TRBJ2-3, reads DVKVTQSSRYLVKRTGEKVFLECVQDMDHENMFWYRQDPGLGLRLIYFSYDVKMKEKGDIPEGYSVSREKKERFSLILESASTNQTSMYLCASSLGEGLHTDTQYFGPGTRLTVL.

The chain recombines TRBV10-3 with TRBJ2-5, with TRBD2 matching 14 bases. Germline V gene sequence: CDR1 ENHRY, CDR2 SYGVKD. This CDR3 has 19 residues. V trimming: 3 bases; J trimming: 4 bases; junction bases outside the gene matches: 13. The CDR3 loop reads CAISDRVGTSGSGTETQYF. The CDR3 bases are TGTGCCATCAGTGACCGGGTCGGGACTAGCGGGAGTGGGACAGAGACCCAGTACTTC.

This rearrangement joins TRBV5-1 to TRBJ2-7, with TRBD1 as a possible D gene (6 bases). CDR3 length: 17 amino acids. CDR1 SGHRS and CDR2 YFSETQ come from the germline V gene. V shed 0 bases and J shed 2 bases, with 18 bases lying between them. The CDR3 reads CASSLAPIGQKTYEQYF. Here the CDR3 DNA reads TGCGCCAGCAGCTTGGCCCCGATAGGACAGAAAACCTACGAGCAGTACTTC.

This chain connects TRBV11-2 to TRBJ2-6; weak D call: TRBD1 (5 bases). CDR1 and CDR2 from the germline V gene are SGHAT and FQNNGV. CDR3 length: 15 residues. Trimming removed 0 bases from V and 4 bases from J, with 7 bases in between. The CDR3 DNA is TGTGCCAGCAGCTTAGAAGGGGCCGGGGCCAACGTCCTGACTTTC. Translating gives CASSLEGAGANVLTF.

The chain joins TRBV27 to TRBJ2-7, with 8 bases lining up with TRBD2. The CDR3 has 14 amino acids. The germline V gene has CDR1 MNHEY and CDR2 SMNVEV (reference sequence). The J segment lost 0 bases and the V segment lost 3 bases, leaving 1 base of the junction unmatched. The DNA for the CDR3 is TGTGCCAGCAGTTTGCGGGAGGCCTCCTACGAGCAGTACTTC. It specifies CASSLREASYEQYF.

This rearrangement joins TRBV5-1 to TRBJ2-3; 12 bases agree with TRBD2. The CDR3 consists of 16 residues. V was clipped by 4 bases and J by 6 bases; unmatched bases: 9. CDR1 and CDR2 (germline): SGHRS, YFSETQ. CDR3 in amino acids: CASSPVLAGGTDTQYF. The CDR3 DNA reads as TGCGCCAGCAGCCCCGTACTAGCGGGAGGTACGGATACGCAGTATTTT.

V gene TRBV7-9 combines with J gene TRBJ1-1, with 9 bases fitting TRBD1. CDR3 length equals 14 residues. Per germline, CDR1 SEHNR and CDR2 FQNEAQ (reference sequence). With V trimmed by 5 bases and J by 6 bases, 7 bases remained unmatched. The CDR3 DNA reads as TGTGCCAGCAGCCAAACAGGGGGCGCGCCTGAAGCTTTCTTT. It specifies CASSQTGGAPEAFF.

This clone was found once. The V call is TRBV5-4, the J call TRBJ2-1, with TRBD2 identical over 9 bases. The germline CDR1 and CDR2 sequences are SGHNT and YYREEE (reference sequence). The CDR3 loop spans 15 amino acids. The V and J ends lost 8 bases and 10 bases, in that order; junction bases with no gene match: 16. This CDR3 is CASTSSGTSSSEQFF. The CDR3 region has the DNA TGTGCCAGTACTTCTTCCGGGACTAGCTCCTCCGAGCAGTTCTTC.